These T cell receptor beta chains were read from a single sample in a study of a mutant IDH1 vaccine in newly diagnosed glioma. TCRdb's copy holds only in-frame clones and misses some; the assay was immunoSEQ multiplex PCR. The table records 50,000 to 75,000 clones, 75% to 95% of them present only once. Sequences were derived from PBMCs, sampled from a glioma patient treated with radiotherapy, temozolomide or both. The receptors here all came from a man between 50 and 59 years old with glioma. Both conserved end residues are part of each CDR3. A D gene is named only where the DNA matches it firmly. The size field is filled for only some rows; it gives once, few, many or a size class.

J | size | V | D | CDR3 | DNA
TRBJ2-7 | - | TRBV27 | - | CASSRPNREQYF | TGTGCCAGCAGCCGCCCAAACAGAGAGCAGTACTTC
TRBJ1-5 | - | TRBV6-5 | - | CASSRGHRNQPQHF | TGTGCCAGCAGCCGAGGACATCGCAATCAGCCCCAGCATTTT
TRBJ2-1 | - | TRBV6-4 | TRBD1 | CATGTVHNEQFF | TGTGCCACAGGGACAGTCCACAATGAGCAGTTCTTC
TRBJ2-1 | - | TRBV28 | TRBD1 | CASSRTGDNEQFF | TGTGCCAGCAGCCGGACAGGGGACAATGAGCAGTTCTTC
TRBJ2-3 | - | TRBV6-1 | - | CASSGARDLTDTQYF | TGTGCCAGCTCAGGCGCACGGGACCTCACAGATACGCAGTATTTT
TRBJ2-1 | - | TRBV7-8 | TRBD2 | CASSQGWGFTSGRAYNEQFF | TGTGCCAGCAGCCAAGGGTGGGGTTTCACTAGCGGGAGGGCCTACAATGAGCAGTTCTTC
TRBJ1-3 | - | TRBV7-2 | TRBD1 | CASSRQQGAGNTIYF | TGTGCCAGCAGCCGACAGCAGGGGGCTGGAAACACCATATATTTT
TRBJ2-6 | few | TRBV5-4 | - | CASSLKVSGANVLTF | TGTGCCAGCAGCTTGAAGGTTTCTGGGGCCAACGTCCTGACTTTC
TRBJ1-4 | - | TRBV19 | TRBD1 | CASSQVRGRNEKLFF | TGTGCCAGTAGTCAGGTCAGGGGGCGGAATGAAAAACTGTTTTTT
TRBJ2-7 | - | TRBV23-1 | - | CAPQSRDPPENNEQYF | TGCGCCCCCCAATCCCGGGATCCCCCCGAGAATAACGAGCAGTACTTC
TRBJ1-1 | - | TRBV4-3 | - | CASSQERSGKNTEAFF | TGCGCCAGCAGCCAAGAGCGTTCAGGGAAGAACACTGAAGCTTTCTTT
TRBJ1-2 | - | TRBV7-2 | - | CASSRAGGAFGYTF | TGTGCCAGCAGCCGGGCCGGGGGAGCGTTCGGCTACACCTTC
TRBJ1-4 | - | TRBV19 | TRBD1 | CASSLGQAGNEKLFF | TGTGCCAGTAGTCTAGGACAGGCGGGCAATGAAAAACTGTTTTTT
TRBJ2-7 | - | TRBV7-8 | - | CASSLRDYEQYF | TGTGCCAGCAGCCTACGAGACTACGAGCAGTACTTC
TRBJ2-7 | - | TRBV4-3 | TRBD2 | CASSQEPSGSITYEQYF | TGCGCCAGCAGCCAAGAACCTAGCGGCTCCATAACCTACGAGCAGTACTTC
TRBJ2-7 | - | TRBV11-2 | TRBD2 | CASTFGRGGRGTSSYEQYF | TGTGCCAGCACCTTTGGGCGCGGGGGTCGGGGGACGAGCTCCTACGAGCAGTACTTC
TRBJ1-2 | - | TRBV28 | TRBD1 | CASSLRAGGNYGYTF | TGTGCCAGCAGTTTGAGGGCAGGGGGTAACTATGGCTACACCTTC
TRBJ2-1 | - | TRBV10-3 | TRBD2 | CAIREGSYNEQFF | TGTGCCATTAGGGAGGGCTCCTACAATGAGCAGTTCTTC
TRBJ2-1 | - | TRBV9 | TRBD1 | CASSVTGAASSYNEQFF | TGTGCCAGCAGCGTGACAGGGGCCGCCAGCTCCTACAATGAGCAGTTCTTC
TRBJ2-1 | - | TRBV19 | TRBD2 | CASSNGLAGLHNEQFF | TGTGCCAGTAGTAACGGACTAGCGGGATTACACAATGAGCAGTTCTTC
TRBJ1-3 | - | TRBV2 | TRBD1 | CASRRQGAEGNTIYF | TGTGCCAGCAGGAGACAGGGGGCCGAAGGAAACACCATATATTTT
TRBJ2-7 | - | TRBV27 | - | CASSLSPHGSYEQYF | TGTGCCAGCAGTTTATCTCCCCACGGATCCTACGAGCAGTACTTC
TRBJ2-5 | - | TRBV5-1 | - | CASTPLGGYGETQYF | TGCGCCAGCACGCCTCTTGGGGGGTACGGGGAGACCCAGTACTTC
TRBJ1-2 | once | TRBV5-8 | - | CASSLPQNYGYTF | TGTGCCAGCAGCTTGCCCCAGAACTATGGCTACACCTTC
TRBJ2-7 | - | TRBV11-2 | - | CASSHYEQYF | TGTGCCAGCAGCCACTACGAGCAGTACTTC
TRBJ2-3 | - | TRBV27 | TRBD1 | CASSLRQGSDTQYF | TGTGCCAGCAGTTTACGACAGGGTTCAGATACGCAGTATTTT
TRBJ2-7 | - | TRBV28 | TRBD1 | CASKVTLYRGQGEYEQYF | TGTGCCAGCAAGGTTACACTGTACAGGGGACAGGGGGAATACGAGCAGTACTTC
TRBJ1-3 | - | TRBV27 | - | CASSLSAGLDSGNTIYF | TGTGCCAGCAGTTTATCGGCCGGGCTTGACTCTGGAAACACCATATATTTT
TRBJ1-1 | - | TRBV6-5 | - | CASEGGRNTEAFF | TGTGCCAGCGAGGGAGGAAGGAACACTGAAGCTTTCTTT
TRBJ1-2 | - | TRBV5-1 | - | CASSLGQGVNYGYTF | TGCGCCAGCAGCTTGGGGCAGGGCGTAAACTATGGCTACACCTTC
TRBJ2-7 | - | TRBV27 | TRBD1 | CASSGTGSYEQYF | TGTGCCAGCTCCGGGACAGGCTCCTACGAGCAGTACTTC
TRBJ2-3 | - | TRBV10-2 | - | CASIRADTQYF | TGCGCTAGTATTAGGGCAGATACGCAGTATTTT
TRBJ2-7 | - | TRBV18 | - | CASSPTAGRSYEQYF | TGTGCCAGCTCACCAACGGCGGGACGTTCCTACGAGCAGTACTTC
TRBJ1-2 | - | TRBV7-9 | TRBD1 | CASSTGGVWYGYTF | TGTGCCAGCAGCACAGGGGGCGTATGGTATGGCTACACCTTC
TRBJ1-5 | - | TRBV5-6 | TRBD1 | CASSFYTLDRANQPQHF | TGTGCCAGCAGCTTCTATACCCTTGACAGGGCCAATCAGCCCCAGCATTTT
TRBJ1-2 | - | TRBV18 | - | CASSGLGTNYGYTF | TGTGCCAGCTCCGGCCTAGGGACTAACTATGGCTACACCTTC
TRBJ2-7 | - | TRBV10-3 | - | CAIMERSSYEQYF | TGTGCCATCATGGAGCGGAGCTCCTACGAGCAGTACTTC
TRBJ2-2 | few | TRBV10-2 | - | CASSAGLVSGELFF | TGCGCCAGCAGTGCCGGACTTGTCTCCGGGGAGCTGTTTTTT
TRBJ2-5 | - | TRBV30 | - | CAWSVGPGPFPQYF | TGTGCCTGGAGTGTGGGACCGGGCCCATTCCCCCAGTACTTC
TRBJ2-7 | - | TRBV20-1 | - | CSAPAPYEQYF | TGCAGTGCTCCCGCTCCCTACGAGCAGTACTTC
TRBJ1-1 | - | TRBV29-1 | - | CSVVTGMNTEAFF | TGCAGCGTTGTCACAGGGATGAACACTGAAGCTTTCTTT
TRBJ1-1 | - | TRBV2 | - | CASTSEGGFLNTEAFF | TGTGCCAGCACATCAGAGGGAGGGTTCCTTAACACTGAAGCTTTCTTT
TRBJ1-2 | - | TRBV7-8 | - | CASSHRASLYGYTF | TGTGCCAGCAGCCACCGGGCCTCTCTCTATGGCTACACCTTC
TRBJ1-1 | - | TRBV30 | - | CAWSQTPGNTEAFF | TGTGCCTGGAGTCAAACCCCCGGGAACACTGAAGCTTTCTTT
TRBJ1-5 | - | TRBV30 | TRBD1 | CAWSRQGARGNQPQHF | TGTGCCTGGAGTCGACAGGGGGCGCGCGGCAATCAGCCCCAGCATTTT
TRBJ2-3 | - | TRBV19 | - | CASTLSGADTQYF | TGTGCCAGTACCCTTAGTGGGGCAGATACGCAGTATTTT
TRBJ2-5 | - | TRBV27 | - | CASSFAYRDYQETQYF | TGTGCCAGCAGTTTCGCGTACCGGGACTACCAAGAGACCCAGTACTTC
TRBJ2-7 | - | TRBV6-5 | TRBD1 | CASSPAYRGYEQYF | TGTGCCAGCAGCCCCGCCTACAGGGGCTACGAGCAGTACTTC
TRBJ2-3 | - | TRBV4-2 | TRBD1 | CASSVRDRGTDTQYF | TGTGCCAGCAGCGTTCGGGACAGGGGAACAGATACGCAGTATTTT
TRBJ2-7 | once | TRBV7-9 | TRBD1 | CASSPSGTGDYEQYF | TGTGCCAGCAGCCCCTCCGGGACAGGGGACTACGAGCAGTACTTC
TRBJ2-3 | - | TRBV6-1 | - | CATRGLTGYSDTQYF | TGTGCCACCAGGGGCCTGACAGGTTACTCAGATACGCAGTATTTT
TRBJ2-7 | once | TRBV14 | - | CASSQWPLSYEQYF | TGTGCCAGCAGCCAATGGCCCCTCTCCTACGAGCAGTACTTC
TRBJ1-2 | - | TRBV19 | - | CASSTLVRGYTF | TGTGCCAGTAGTACGCTAGTACGGGGCTACACCTTC
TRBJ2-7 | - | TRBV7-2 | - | CASSLGATAYEQYF | TGTGCCAGCAGCTTAGGTGCCACAGCCTACGAGCAGTACTTC
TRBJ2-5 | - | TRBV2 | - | CASSVLGGAHQETQYF | TGTGCCAGCAGCGTTTTGGGCGGGGCGCACCAAGAGACCCAGTACTTC
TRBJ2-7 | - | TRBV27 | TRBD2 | CASNPRLAGGVHEQYF | TGTGCCAGCAACCCGAGACTAGCGGGAGGTGTGCACGAGCAGTACTTC
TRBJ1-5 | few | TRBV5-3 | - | CARSLACGRKNQPQHF | TGTGCCAGAAGCTTGGCCTGCGGTAGAAAAAATCAGCCCCAGCATTTT
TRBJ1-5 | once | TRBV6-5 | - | CASRAGHYQPQHF | TGTGCCAGCAGGGCGGGGCACTATCAGCCCCAGCATTTT